A single sample gave rise to the 2 T cell receptor beta chains below, sequenced in a study of CD8 T cells in Susac syndrome. Reverse transcription of roughly 0.45 to 1 ug RNA was carried out with random hexamers. Using its own MiXCR run on the immunoSEQ multiplex PCR reads, TCRdb lists one record per CDR3 protein. The table includes 74,000 or so distinct CDR3 sequences, about 93% detected once. The sequenced material came from CD4+ T cells from PBMCs. These receptors were obtained from a human donor with Susac syndrome.

This chain joins TRBV5-6 and TRBJ2-1; D gene uncertain. V was pared by 6 bases and J by 7 bases, with 14 bases between. The germline gives CDR1 SGHDT, CDR2 YYEEEE. The CDR3 has 13 residues. CDR3 residues: CASTLARRNEQFF. The CDR3 DNA sequence: TGTGCCAGCACCCTCGCGCGGCGAAATGAGCAGTTCTTC.

This clonotype came up once. This chain connects TRBV27 to TRBJ1-6; the match to TRBD1 covers 9 bases. Germline V gene sequence: CDR1 MNHEY, CDR2 SMNVEV (reference sequence). Losses at the gene ends were 4 bases for V and 13 bases for J; bases not matched to a gene: 11. The CDR3 length is 15 residues. CDR3 region: CASSSTGTGLAPLHF. DNA for the CDR3: TGTGCCAGCAGTTCGACCGGGACAGGGTTAGCTCCCCTCCACTTT.